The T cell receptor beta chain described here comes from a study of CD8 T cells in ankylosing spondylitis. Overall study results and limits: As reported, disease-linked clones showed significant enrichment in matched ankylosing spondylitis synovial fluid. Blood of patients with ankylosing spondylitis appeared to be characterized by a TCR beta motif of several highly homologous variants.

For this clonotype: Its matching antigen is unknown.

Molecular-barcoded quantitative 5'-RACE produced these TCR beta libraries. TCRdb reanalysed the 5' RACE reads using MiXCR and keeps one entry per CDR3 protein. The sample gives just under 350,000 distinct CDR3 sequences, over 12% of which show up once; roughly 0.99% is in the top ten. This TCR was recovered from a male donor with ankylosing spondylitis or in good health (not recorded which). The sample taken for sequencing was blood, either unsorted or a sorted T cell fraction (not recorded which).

The CDR3, as DNA: TGTGCCAGCAGACCCAACCGGGTAGCGGGAATGTCCAATGAGCAGTTCTTC. Its translation: CASRPNRVAGMSNEQFF. This chain links TRBV12-3 or TRBV12-4 with TRBJ2-1; 8 bases line up with TRBD2. The junction had 16 bases not matched to a gene; V was cut back by 6 bases and J by 6 bases. This CDR3 comprises 17 residues.